These T cell receptor beta chains were read from a single sample in a study of cytomegalovirus exposure and HLA in healthy donors. Here immunoSEQ multiplex PCR was the method, and the copy in TCRdb shows in-frame clones only, minus some. Of around 150,000 clones listed, around 69% were seen once; the top ten hold approximately 1.3%. Sequencing input: PBMCs. The receptor source for this set is a man in his fifties or sixties in good health and CMV-seronegative. CDR3s include the opening cysteine and the closing phenylalanine or tryptophan. A D gene is named only where the DNA matches it firmly. Clone size is not always given. Where it is, it says once, few, many or a class for expanded clones.

TGTGCCAGCAGTTACTCTGGCCCGGGGGGCTACACCTTC,CASSYSGPGGYTF,TRBJ1-2,TRBV6-6,once,NA
TGTGCCAGCAGCCGCTCCAGGGAGGGAGGCTACACCTTC,CASSRSREGGYTF,TRBJ1-2,TRBV7-8,NA,NA
TGTGCCTGGAGGGACCTCTCCAGCGGACCTCTCTCCGGGGAGCTGTTTTTT,CAWRDLSSGPLSGELFF,TRBJ2-2,TRBV30,NA,NA
TGTGCCAGCAGCTCAGCGGGGTTTCAAGAGACCCAGTACTTC,CASSSAGFQETQYF,TRBJ2-5,TRBV5-4,NA,TRBD2
TGTGCCAGCGGGGGGTTTGGCGGGGGGGGATCCTACAATGAGCAGTTCTTC,CASGGFGGGGSYNEQFF,TRBJ2-1,TRBV2,NA,TRBD2
TGTGCCAGCAGCATGACTAGCGGGAGCTACGAGCAGTACTTC,CASSMTSGSYEQYF,TRBJ2-7,TRBV7-6,NA,TRBD2
TGTGCCAGCAGCTTTGAGGAGGAGACCCAGTACTTC,CASSFEEETQYF,TRBJ2-5,TRBV7-9,NA,NA
TGTGCCAGCAGTGACTCTGCTGGGGGCTCACCCCTCCACTTT,CASSDSAGGSPLHF,TRBJ1-6,TRBV6-4,NA,NA
TGCGCCAGCAGCTTGGCGGGGGTGAGCACCGGGGAGCTGTTTTTT,CASSLAGVSTGELFF,TRBJ2-2,TRBV5-1,NA,NA
TGTGCCAGCAGTGATAGGGTTGACAGTGACTATGGCTACACCTTC,CASSDRVDSDYGYTF,TRBJ1-2,TRBV6-1,NA,NA
TGTGCCAGCAGCAATTGGCGCGGGAGAGCCCACGAGCAGTACTTC,CASSNWRGRAHEQYF,TRBJ2-7,TRBV21-1,NA,NA
TGTGCCAGCAGCTTTGATCGGGGGGGATCCTACGAGCAGTACTTC,CASSFDRGGSYEQYF,TRBJ2-7,TRBV7-8,NA,TRBD2
TGCAGCGGGGGACAGGGGGAAAGCACAGATACGCAGTATTTT,CSGGQGESTDTQYF,TRBJ2-3,TRBV29-1,few,TRBD1
TGTGCCAGCAGCTTAGTGGGCCCCTCAAGCGAGCAGTACTTC,CASSLVGPSSEQYF,TRBJ2-7,TRBV7-9,NA,NA
TGTGCCAGCAGCGCTCGAACAGGGAATGAAAAACTGTTTTTT,CASSARTGNEKLFF,TRBJ1-4,TRBV11-2,NA,NA
TGTGCCAGCAGCGGGAGCGGGACTAGCGCCTTCTATGAGCAGTTCTTC,CASSGSGTSAFYEQFF,TRBJ2-1,TRBV6-6,few,TRBD2
TGTGCCAGTAGTAGGGGCCCCGTAGGGCTAGCGGGGGGACTTGAGCAGTTCTTC,CASSRGPVGLAGGLEQFF,TRBJ2-1,TRBV19,NA,TRBD2
TGTGCCAGCACCTCGGGGGGGAGGGCTTTCTTT,CASTSGGRAFF,TRBJ1-1,TRBV6-4,NA,NA
TGCGCCAGCAGCCAAGACCCCCAGACAGGCGCGAAGGGCTACACCTTC,CASSQDPQTGAKGYTF,TRBJ1-2,TRBV4-1,NA,NA
TGTGCCAGCAGCCAAGAAGCGTATAGCAATCAGCCCCAGCATTTT,CASSQEAYSNQPQHF,TRBJ1-5,TRBV4-2,NA,NA
TGTGCTAGTGGTTTGAACCCCAACCTGGACAGGGTTGACTTC,CASGLNPNLDRVDF,TRBJ1-2,TRBV12-5,NA,TRBD1
TGTGCCAGCAGCCGTGGACTAATCAACTACGAGCAGTACTTC,CASSRGLINYEQYF,TRBJ2-7,TRBV7-2,few,NA
TGTGCCAGCAACAGACTAGCGGGGAGCACAGATACGCAGTATTTT,CASNRLAGSTDTQYF,TRBJ2-3,TRBV9,once,TRBD2
TGTGCCAGCAGCTCTACTAGCGGGAGGTGGTTAGAGACCCAGTACTTC,CASSSTSGRWLETQYF,TRBJ2-5,TRBV7-2,NA,TRBD2
TGTGCCAGCTCACCAAGCGAGCGGGGAGATACGCAGTATTTT,CASSPSERGDTQYF,TRBJ2-3,TRBV18,NA,TRBD2
TGTGCCAGCAGTTTTTCCGGGGCGGGAGGGTCCTTATACTTC,CASSFSGAGGSLYF,TRBJ2-5,TRBV7-2,NA,TRBD2
TGTGCCAGCAGTGACCGGGACAGCGGATATAGCAATCAGCCCCAGCATTTT,CASSDRDSGYSNQPQHF,TRBJ1-5,TRBV2,many,TRBD1
TGTGCCAGCAGCTCGGACAGGGGTGTGCCCTACGAGCAGTACTTC,CASSSDRGVPYEQYF,TRBJ2-7,TRBV7-9,NA,TRBD1